This paragraph covers one T cell receptor (beta chain) sequence. Some clones are missing from TCRdb's copy, which holds only in-frame ones; the method was immunoSEQ multiplex PCR. The sample consists of under 130,000 clones, approximately 92% of them appearing once. The germline CDR1 and CDR2 sequences are SGHRS and YFSETQ. The CDR3 loop spans 14 amino acids. V lost 5 bases and J lost 0, with 12 bases in between. The data derive from a study of T cell responses to AZD1222 COVID-19 vaccine. The clonotype comes from an adult who received the AZD1222 COVID-19 vaccine. The chain is built from TRBV5-1 and TRBJ2-7; the D is unclear. The source material was peripheral blood, sampled 28 days after the second AZD1222 dose. In DNA form, the CDR3 reads TGCGCCAGCAGTTTCGACTCATTCTCCTACGAGCAGTACTTC. It encodes CASSFDSFSYEQYF. The whole variable domain, remainder taken from reference TRBV5-1 and TRBJ2-7, is KAGVTQTPRYLIKTRGQQVTLSCSPISGHRSVSWYQQTPGQGLQFLFEYFSETQRNKGNFPGRFSGRQFSNSRSEMNVSTLELGDSALYLCASSFDSFSYEQYFGPGTRLTVT.